This T cell receptor (beta chain) comes out of a study of post-analysis software for immune sequencing data. General study findings and limits: A handful of TRBV segments appeared more often in patients than in controls, and TRBV5-6, TRBV5-1 and TRBV20-1 were among these.

This clonotype appeared a few times. Its antigen remains unknown. Unique molecular identifiers were carried by the TCR beta cDNA libraries. MiXCR, applied by TCRdb to the PCR reads, yields one record per CDR3 protein. The data hold 750,000 to 900,000 distinct CDR3 sequences, with approximately 44% observed a single time. V was trimmed by 5 bases and J by 3 bases, leaving 17 bases between them. Germline V gene lookup returns CDR1 MNHEY and CDR2 SMNVEV (reference sequence). This CDR3 spans 15 amino acids. The clonotype was recovered from a girl aged 5 to 17 with multiple sclerosis. The V and J genes are TRBV27 and TRBJ2-7; the D gene is possibly TRBD1 (6 bases). Sample: blood. CDR3 bases: TGTGCCAGCAGTCAGACAGGTTTTGCGGGCTACGAGCAGTACTTC. Encoded protein: CASSQTGFAGYEQYF.